This T cell receptor (beta chain) came from a study of shared clonotypes between healthy human individuals. At the level of the study: The donor pool was made up of a couple of women and a few men aged 18 to 49. General study points: Blood was the only sampled material, and tissue repertoires likely differ.

Note on this clone: The antigen remains unidentified. In the same sample, other DNA sequences code for this CDR3.

Using ten immunoSEQ deep assay plates, investigators sequenced unsorted PBMC DNA. Generated by immunoSEQ multiplex PCR, the TCRdb table keeps only in-frame clones and is missing some. The sample yields some 470,000 clones, about 79% seen once. The germline CDR1 and CDR2 sequences are GTSNPN and SVGIG (reference sequence). Deletions cut 2 bases from V and 0 bases from J, with 8 bases between. This CDR3 is 14 amino acids long. Sequencing input: PBMCs. This chain joins TRBV30 and TRBJ2-1; D perhaps matches TRBD2 (6 bases). The TCR was taken from a woman aged 40 to 55 in good health. Some clones in this sample may be carry-over from other donors' samples. The CDR3 coding sequence is TGTGCCTGGAGTCGGGGGAGCTCCTACAATGAGCAGTTCTTC. Translated, it gives CAWSRGSSYNEQFF.